This TCR beta chain is drawn from a study of OX40 agonist ivuxolimab in advanced cancers. Study overall: Three patients, one with hepatocellular carcinoma and two with cutaneous melanoma, achieved partial responses. Study-level results: At doses 0.1 to 3.0 mg/kg, CD4+ and CD8+ clones expanded. Certain nonresponding patients likewise had low normalized T-cell clonal expansion.

TCRdb's table, derived via immunoSEQ multiplex PCR, lists solely in-frame clones and lacks some. The sample holds more than 65,000 clones, 70% to 90% seen once. Germline CDR1 and CDR2: SGHRS and YFSETQ. V dropped 4 bases and J dropped 7 bases, with 8 bases sitting between them. The CDR3 has 11 amino acids. With respect to this clone: What it recognizes is unknown.

This sequence was found in an adult with an advanced solid tumor such as melanoma, head and neck, liver or kidney cancer. Sequencing was performed on CD4+ or CD8+ T cells sorted from blood, taken in a trial of the OX40 agonist ivuxolimab. The V call is TRBV5-1, the J call TRBJ1-1; no firm D call. CDR3 region: CASSVGSEAFF. The DNA for the CDR3 is TGCGCCAGCAGCGTGGGGAGTGAAGCTTTCTTT.